This T cell receptor (beta chain) is drawn from a study of PD-1 blockade in classical Hodgkin lymphoma. General observations from the study: Reports indicated that newly diagnosed patients had lower baseline TCR diversity than healthy donors did. Newly diagnosed patients had diversity similar to the baseline diversity of complete responders. Individuals initiating nivolumab under 1 year after ASCT were excluded.

With respect to this clone: Antigen unknown.

The CDR3 runs to 16 residues. Brentuximab vedotin exposure varied among the patients, all of whom had relapsed after autologous stem cell transplantation. Complete response, partial response or progressive disease was recorded as best response. Only in-frame clones appear in the TCRdb table, and some are missing; sequencing was by immunoSEQ multiplex PCR. Here the sample spans over 7,000 clones, about four fifths being singletons. The chain combines TRBV21-1 with TRBJ2-1; TRBD1, as called in the table, went unchecked against the DNA. TRBV21-1 is a pseudogene segment. This material consisted of peripheral blood mononuclear cells (PBMCs), taken at baseline. This clonotype was sampled from a human donor with classical Hodgkin lymphoma. DNA for the CDR3: TGTGCCAGCAGATACAGGGACAGGGGGCCAAGCAATGAGCAGTTCTTC. Translating gives CASRYRDRGPSNEQFF.